This T cell receptor beta chain is drawn from a study of spatial heterogeneity in lung cancer. Study results and limitations: At resection, ubiquitous expanded tumor TCRs appeared in blood more than at follow-up.

The time point denotes: sample taken at primary tumor resection. Material for sequencing was whole RNA from tumor, nontumor lung or frozen PBMC, left unsorted. This clonotype was observed at least ten times. What it binds is not known. V shed 0 bases and J shed 2 bases, with 11 bases lying between them. The CDR3 is 15 residues long. Germline CDR1 is SGDLS and CDR2 is YYNGEE. Each TCR cDNA molecule carried a unique molecular identifier. Each CDR3 protein gets one entry after TCRdb re-called the 5' RACE reads with MiXCR. The table shows some 25,000 distinct CDR3 sequences, with 13% occurring only once. The sample here was PBMCs, taken at surgery. The clonotype comes from a female donor with early-stage non-small cell lung cancer. The gene calls are TRBV9 and TRBJ1-1; D not certain. CDR3 DNA: TGTGCCAGCAGCGTAGGTAGAAGCGCAAACACTGAAGCTTTCTTT. Amino acid sequence: CASSVGRSANTEAFF. The variable domain in full, completed from reference TRBV9 and TRBJ1-1, reads DSGVTQTPKHLITATGQRVTLRCSPRSGDLSVYWYQQSLDQGLQFLIQYYNGEERAKGNILERFSAQQFPDLHSELNLSSLELGDSALYFCASSVGRSANTEAFFGQGTRLTVV.